This entry is about one TCR beta chain. Each CDR3 protein gets one entry after TCRdb re-called the 5' RACE reads with MiXCR. The sample contains 90,000 to 120,000 distinct CDR3 sequences, around 14% of which appear only once. Germline-derived CDR1 and CDR2 are SGHRS and YFSETQ. CDR3 length equals 15 residues. Trimming cost V 5 bases and J 2 bases, with 14 bases left between them. These data belong to a study of T-cell memory formation after mild COVID-19. J is TRBJ2-1 and V is TRBV5-1, with D perhaps matching TRBD1 (5 bases). This sequence was found in a young man who had mild COVID-19 (a few samples of this study predate the infection). Cell type and time point are not known. Material: PBMCs or a T cell subset sorted from them (not recorded which). The DNA for the CDR3 is TGCGCCAGCAGTTCCCAGGGTCAAGCCTACAATGAGCAGTTCTTC. This translates into CASSSQGQAYNEQFF.